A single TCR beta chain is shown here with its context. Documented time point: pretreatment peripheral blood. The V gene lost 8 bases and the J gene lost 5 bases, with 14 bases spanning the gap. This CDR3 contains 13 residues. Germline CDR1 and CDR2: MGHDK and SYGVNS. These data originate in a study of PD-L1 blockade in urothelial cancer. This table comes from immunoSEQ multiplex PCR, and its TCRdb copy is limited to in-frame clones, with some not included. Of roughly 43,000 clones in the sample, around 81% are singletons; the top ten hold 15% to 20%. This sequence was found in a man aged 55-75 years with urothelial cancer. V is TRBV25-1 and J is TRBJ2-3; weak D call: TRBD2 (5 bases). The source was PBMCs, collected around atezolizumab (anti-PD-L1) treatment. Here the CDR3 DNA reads TGTGCCAGCCGGGGAGTGGGGAAAGATACGCAGTATTTT. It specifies CASRGVGKDTQYF.